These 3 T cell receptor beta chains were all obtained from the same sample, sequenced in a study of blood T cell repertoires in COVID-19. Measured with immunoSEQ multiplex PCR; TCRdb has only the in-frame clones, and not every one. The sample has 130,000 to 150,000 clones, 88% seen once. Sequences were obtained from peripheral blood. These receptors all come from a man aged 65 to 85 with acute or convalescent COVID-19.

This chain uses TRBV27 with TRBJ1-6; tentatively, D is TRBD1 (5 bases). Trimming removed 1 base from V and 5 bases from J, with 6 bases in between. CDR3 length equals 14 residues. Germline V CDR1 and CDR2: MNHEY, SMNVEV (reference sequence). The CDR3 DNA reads TGTGCCAGCAGTTTATGGGGGGATAATTCACCCCTCCACTTT. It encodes CASSLWGDNSPLHF.

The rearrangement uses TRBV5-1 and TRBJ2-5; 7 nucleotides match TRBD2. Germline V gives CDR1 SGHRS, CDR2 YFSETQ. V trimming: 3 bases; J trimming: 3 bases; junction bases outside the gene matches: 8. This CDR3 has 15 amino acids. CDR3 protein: CASSSLPRGEETQYF. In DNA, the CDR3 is TGCGCCAGCAGCTCCCTACCCCGGGGGGAAGAGACCCAGTACTTC. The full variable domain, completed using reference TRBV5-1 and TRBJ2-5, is KAGVTQTPRYLIKTRGQQVTLSCSPISGHRSVSWYQQTPGQGLQFLFEYFSETQRNKGNFPGRFSGRQFSNSRSEMNVSTLELGDSALYLCASSSLPRGEETQYFGPGTRLLVL.

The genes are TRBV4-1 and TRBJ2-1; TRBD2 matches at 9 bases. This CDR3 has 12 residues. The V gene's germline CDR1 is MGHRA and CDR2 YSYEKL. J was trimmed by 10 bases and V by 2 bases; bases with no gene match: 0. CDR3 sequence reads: CASSQLAGEQFF. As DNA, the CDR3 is TGCGCCAGCAGCCAACTAGCGGGGGAGCAGTTCTTC.